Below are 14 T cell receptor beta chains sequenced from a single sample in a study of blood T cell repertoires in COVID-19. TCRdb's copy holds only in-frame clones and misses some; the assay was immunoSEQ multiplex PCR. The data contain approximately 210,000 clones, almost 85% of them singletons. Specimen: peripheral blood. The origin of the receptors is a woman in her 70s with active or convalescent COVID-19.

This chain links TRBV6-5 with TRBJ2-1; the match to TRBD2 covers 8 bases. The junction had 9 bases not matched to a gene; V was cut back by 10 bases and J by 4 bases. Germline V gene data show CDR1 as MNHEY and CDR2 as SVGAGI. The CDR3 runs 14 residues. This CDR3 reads CATSPGLEYNEQFF. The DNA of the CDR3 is TGTGCCACGAGCCCGGGACTAGAGTACAATGAGCAGTTCTTC.

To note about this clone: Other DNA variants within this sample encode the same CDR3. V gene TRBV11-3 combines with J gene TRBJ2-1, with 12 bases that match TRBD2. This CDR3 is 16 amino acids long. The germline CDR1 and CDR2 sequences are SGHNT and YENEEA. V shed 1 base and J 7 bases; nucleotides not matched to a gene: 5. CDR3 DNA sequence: TGTGCCAGCAGCTTAGTCCTAGCGGGAGGGAGAAATGAGCAGTTCTTC. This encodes CASSLVLAGGRNEQFF.

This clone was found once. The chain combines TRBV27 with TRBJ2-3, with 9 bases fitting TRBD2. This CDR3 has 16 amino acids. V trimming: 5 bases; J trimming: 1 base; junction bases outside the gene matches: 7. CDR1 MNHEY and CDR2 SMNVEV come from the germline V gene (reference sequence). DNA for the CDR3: TGTGCCAGCAGTCGAGTAGCGGGAGCAGGCACAGATACGCAGTATTTT. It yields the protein CASSRVAGAGTDTQYF.

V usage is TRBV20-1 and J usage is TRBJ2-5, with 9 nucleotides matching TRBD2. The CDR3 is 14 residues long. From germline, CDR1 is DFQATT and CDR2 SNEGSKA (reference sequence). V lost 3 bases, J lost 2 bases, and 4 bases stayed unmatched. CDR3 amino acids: CSASQTSGQETQYF. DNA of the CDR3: TGCAGTGCTAGTCAGACTAGCGGACAAGAGACCCAGTACTTC.

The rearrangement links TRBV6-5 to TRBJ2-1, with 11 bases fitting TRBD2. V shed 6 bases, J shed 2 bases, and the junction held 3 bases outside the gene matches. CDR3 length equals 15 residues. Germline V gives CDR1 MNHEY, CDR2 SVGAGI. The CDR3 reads CASSLTSGAYNEQFF. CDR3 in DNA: TGTGCCAGCAGCCTGACTAGCGGGGCCTACAATGAGCAGTTCTTC.

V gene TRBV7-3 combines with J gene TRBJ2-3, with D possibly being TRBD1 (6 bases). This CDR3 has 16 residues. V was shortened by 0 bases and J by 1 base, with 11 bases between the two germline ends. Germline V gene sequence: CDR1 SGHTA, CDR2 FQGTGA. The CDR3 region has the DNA TGTGCCAGCAGCTTAACTGGACAGCTTGGCACAGATACGCAGTATTTT. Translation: CASSLTGQLGTDTQYF.

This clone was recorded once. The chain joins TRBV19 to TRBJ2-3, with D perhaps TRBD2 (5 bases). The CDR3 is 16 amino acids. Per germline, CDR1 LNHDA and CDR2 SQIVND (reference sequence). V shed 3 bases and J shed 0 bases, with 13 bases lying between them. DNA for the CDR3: TGTGCCAGTAGTATCCGGAGGACGACTAGCACAGATACGCAGTATTTT. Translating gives CASSIRRTTSTDTQYF.

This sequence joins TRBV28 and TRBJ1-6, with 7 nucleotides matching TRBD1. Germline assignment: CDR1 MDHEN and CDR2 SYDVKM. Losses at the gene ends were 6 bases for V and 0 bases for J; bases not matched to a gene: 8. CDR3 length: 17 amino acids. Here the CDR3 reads CASRNPGQSSYNSPLHF. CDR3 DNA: TGTGCCAGCAGAAATCCGGGACAGAGCTCCTATAATTCACCCCTCCACTTT.

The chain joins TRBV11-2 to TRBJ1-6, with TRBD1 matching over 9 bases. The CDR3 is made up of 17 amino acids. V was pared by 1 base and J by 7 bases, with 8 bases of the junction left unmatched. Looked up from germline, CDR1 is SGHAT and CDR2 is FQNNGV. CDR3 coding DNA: TGTGCCAGCAGCTTAGTGTCGGGACAGGGACTGAATTCACCCCTCCACTTT. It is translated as CASSLVSGQGLNSPLHF.

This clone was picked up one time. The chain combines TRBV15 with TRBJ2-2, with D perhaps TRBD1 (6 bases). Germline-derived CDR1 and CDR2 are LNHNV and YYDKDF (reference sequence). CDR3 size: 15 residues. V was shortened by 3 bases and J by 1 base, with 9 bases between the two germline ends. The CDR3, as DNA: TGTGCCACCAGCAGGATGGGACAGAACACCGGGGAGCTGTTTTTT. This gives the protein CATSRMGQNTGELFF.

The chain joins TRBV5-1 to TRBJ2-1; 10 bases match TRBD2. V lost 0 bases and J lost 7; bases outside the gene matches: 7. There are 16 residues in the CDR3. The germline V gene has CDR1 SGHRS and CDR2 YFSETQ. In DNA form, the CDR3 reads TGCGCCAGCAGCTTGGCCTTGGTAGCGGGGGGTAATGAGCAGTTCTTC. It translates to CASSLALVAGGNEQFF.

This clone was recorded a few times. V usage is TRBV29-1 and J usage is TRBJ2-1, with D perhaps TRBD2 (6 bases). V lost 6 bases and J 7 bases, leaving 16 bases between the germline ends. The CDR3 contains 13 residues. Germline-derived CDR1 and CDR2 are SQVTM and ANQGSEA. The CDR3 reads CSVAPRRDNEQFF. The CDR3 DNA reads TGCAGCGTAGCCCCCAGGAGGGATAATGAGCAGTTCTTC.

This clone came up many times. CDR3 residues: CASRLAGGPYEQYF. In DNA, the CDR3 is TGTGCCAGCAGGCTAGCGGGAGGGCCCTACGAGCAGTACTTC. This rearrangement joins TRBV11-2 to TRBJ2-7, with 12 nucleotides matching TRBD2. The CDR3 is made up of 14 amino acids. V dropped 6 bases and J dropped 2; count of bases not matched to a gene: 2. Germline V gene data show CDR1 as SGHAT and CDR2 as FQNNGV.

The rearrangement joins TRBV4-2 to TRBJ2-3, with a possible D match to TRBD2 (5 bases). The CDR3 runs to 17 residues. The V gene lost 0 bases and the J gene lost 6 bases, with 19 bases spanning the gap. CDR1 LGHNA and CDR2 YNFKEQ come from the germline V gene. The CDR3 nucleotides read TGTGCCAGCAGCCAAGATCTTAAGCGGCGAACTCGGGATACGCAGTATTTT. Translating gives CASSQDLKRRTRDTQYF.